These 32 T cell receptor beta chains came from one sample sequenced in a study of a mutant IDH1 vaccine in newly diagnosed glioma. These receptors' targets are unknown. Generated by immunoSEQ multiplex PCR, the TCRdb table keeps only in-frame clones and is missing some. This sample has roughly 30,000 clones, with approximately 78% found just once. Sample time point: week 11, during vaccination. It was 300 ug of mutant IDH1 20-mer peptide that made up each vaccine dose, given with topical imiquimod. The input for sequencing was PBMCs, taken from a glioma patient whose treatment included an IDH1 peptide vaccine. The receptors originated from a young man with glioma.

The chain recombines TRBV13 with TRBJ2-7; D call uncertain. Germline assignment: CDR1 PRHDT and CDR2 FYEKMQ (reference sequence). This CDR3 contains 14 residues. V was shortened by 0 bases and J by 0 bases, with 6 bases between the two germline ends. DNA of the CDR3: TGTGCCAGCAGCTTAGGACAGAGCTCCTACGAGCAGTACTTC. Residues: CASSLGQSSYEQYF.

The J gene is TRBJ2-7, the V gene TRBV30, with 7 positions matching TRBD1. J lost 2 bases, V lost 7 bases, and 8 bases had no gene match. Germline values: CDR1 GTSNPN, CDR2 SVGIG (reference sequence). The CDR3 has 13 residues. CDR3 sequence reads: CASTGGQTYEQYF. As DNA, the CDR3 is TGTGCCTCAACTGGGGGACAGACCTACGAGCAGTACTTC.

This chain uses TRBV29-1 with TRBJ1-2; 7 nucleotides align to TRBD1. The V and J ends lost 1 base and 5 bases, in that order; junction bases with no gene match: 7. Germline V CDR1 and CDR2: SQVTM, ANQGSEA. CDR3 length: 14 residues. CDR3 sequence (DNA): TGCAGCGTTGAAGGACGGGGACAGAGTTATGGCTACACCTTC. Translation gives CSVEGRGQSYGYTF.

This clone appeared once. V is TRBV4-3 and J is TRBJ2-1; weak D call: TRBD1 (6 bases). V was clipped by 2 bases and J by 8 bases, with 13 bases between them. Germline values: CDR1 LGHNA, CDR2 YSLEER. The CDR3 totals 14 residues. The CDR3 is CASSQSTGIDEQFF. The CDR3 DNA follows: TGCGCCAGCAGCCAATCTACAGGGATAGATGAGCAGTTCTTC.

The rearrangement uses TRBV6-5 and TRBJ1-5; the D is unclear. This CDR3 region has 13 residues. Germline assignment: CDR1 MNHEY and CDR2 SVGAGI. The ends were cut back, 4 bases at V and 9 bases at J, with 13 bases in the middle. The CDR3 sequence: CASSSRRERPQHF. Written as DNA, the CDR3 is TGTGCCAGCAGTTCACGTCGGGAGAGGCCCCAGCATTTT.

The gene calls are TRBV19 and TRBJ1-4; D unclear. V gave up 2 bases and J gave up 5 bases, with 12 bases separating them. Germline CDR1 is LNHDA and CDR2 is SQIVND (reference sequence). This CDR3 comprises 15 residues. In DNA, the CDR3 is TGTGCCAGTAGTATAAATCCTGGGAGGAATGAAAAACTGTTTTTT. Translated, it gives CASSINPGRNEKLFF.

The genes are TRBV7-2 and TRBJ1-1; D remains ambiguous. V was trimmed by 1 base and J by 0 bases, leaving 12 bases between them. Germline CDR1 and CDR2: SGHTA and FQGNSA. The CDR3 totals 16 residues. The CDR3: CASSLGATRMNTEAFF. CDR3 coding DNA: TGTGCCAGCAGCTTAGGGGCAACCCGTATGAACACTGAAGCTTTCTTT. Looking up the rest from reference TRBV7-2 and TRBJ1-1 gives the full variable domain: GAGVSQSPSNKVTEKGKDVELRCDPISGHTALYWYRQSLGQGLEFLIYFQGNSAPDKSGLPSDRFSAERTGGSVSTLTIQRTQQEDSAVYLCASSLGATRMNTEAFFGQGTRLTVV.

The chain links TRBV10-3 to TRBJ2-5, with TRBD1 as a possible D gene (5 bases). Germline CDR1 reads ENHRY; CDR2 reads SYGVKD. The CDR3 loop spans 15 amino acids. Trimming took off 9 bases at V and 2 bases at J, with 19 bases between the two ends. The CDR3 loop is CAIEMVLGEQETQYF. The CDR3 bases are TGTGCCATTGAGATGGTCCTAGGGGAACAAGAGACCCAGTACTTC.

This rearrangement joins TRBV5-4 to TRBJ2-3; perhaps TRBD2 as D (7 bases). Trimming took 3 bases from V and 3 from J, leaving 17 bases between them. This CDR3 spans 16 amino acids. The germline V gene encodes CDR1 SGHNT and CDR2 YYREEE (reference sequence). The CDR3 is CASSWATGGLTDTQYF. The DNA of the CDR3 is TGTGCCAGCAGCTGGGCGACGGGGGGCCTAACAGATACGCAGTATTTT.

The V call is TRBV21-1, the J call TRBJ1-2. TRBV21-1 is a recognized pseudogene. This CDR3 region has 14 residues. The CDR3 DNA is TGTGCCAGCGGACGGGGGGGGCCCAACTATGGCTACACCTTC. Protein: CASGRGGPNYGYTF.

The rearrangement links TRBV5-1 to TRBJ2-7; weak D call: TRBD1 (5 bases). Trimming took off 4 bases at V and 6 bases at J, with 17 bases between the two ends. The CDR3 length is 14 residues. Germline V gene sequence: CDR1 SGHRS, CDR2 YFSETQ. The CDR3 protein is CASSPARGRSEQYF. As DNA, the CDR3 is TGCGCCAGCAGCCCCGCAAGGGGCCGGAGCGAGCAGTACTTC. The entire variable domain, with the rest obtained from reference TRBV5-1 and TRBJ2-7, is as follows: KAGVTQTPRYLIKTRGQQVTLSCSPISGHRSVSWYQQTPGQGLQFLFEYFSETQRNKGNFPGRFSGRQFSNSRSEMNVSTLELGDSALYLCASSPARGRSEQYFGPGTRLTVT.

The rearrangement links TRBV25-1 to TRBJ1-1, with unresolved D. With 3 bases removed from V and 10 bases from J, the gap between germline ends came to 9 bases. Germline CDR1 is MGHDK and CDR2 is SYGVNS. The CDR3 is 11 residues long. The CDR3 loop is CASSELSVAFF. For the CDR3, the DNA is TGTGCCAGCAGTGAGCTCTCTGTAGCTTTCTTT.

The DNA for the CDR3 is TGTGCCAGCAGCTTCGGACACAACATTAACACCGGGGAGCTGTTTTTT. It specifies CASSFGHNINTGELFF. This chain joins TRBV5-4 and TRBJ2-2; D is possibly TRBD1 (5 bases). V dropped 2 bases and J dropped 2 bases, with 13 bases sitting between them. CDR3 length: 16 residues. Germline values: CDR1 SGHNT, CDR2 YYREEE (reference sequence).

The rearrangement uses TRBV7-9 and TRBJ1-5; no reliable D call. V was trimmed by 5 bases and J by 7 bases, leaving 12 bases between them. In germline, CDR1 is SEHNR, CDR2 FQNEAQ (reference sequence). The CDR3 is made up of 13 amino acids. CDR3 sequence: CASSRDGRQPQHF. Written as DNA, the CDR3 is TGTGCCAGCAGCAGAGACGGGAGACAGCCCCAGCATTTT.

The CDR3 protein is CAISETGNSPLHF. In DNA, the CDR3 is TGTGCCATCAGTGAGACGGGAAATTCACCCCTCCACTTT. The J gene is TRBJ1-6, the V gene TRBV10-3; D is unresolved. Looked up from germline, CDR1 is ENHRY and CDR2 is SYGVKD. The ends were cut back, 2 bases at V and 7 bases at J, with 6 bases in the middle. CDR3 length: 13 amino acids.

The chain has TRBV5-5 and TRBJ2-2; tentatively, D is TRBD1 (6 bases). The CDR3 has 16 residues. V was clipped by 4 bases and J by 5 bases, with 18 bases between them. Germline CDR1 reads SGHKS; CDR2 reads YYEKEE (reference sequence). CDR3 sequence (DNA): TGTGCCAGCAGCATAACGCACAGGGTACGGACCGGGGAGCTGTTTTTT. This encodes CASSITHRVRTGELFF.

V gene TRBV4-1 combines with J gene TRBJ2-5; the D gene could be TRBD1 or TRBD2 (5 bases each). CDR1 is MGHRA, CDR2 YSYEKL, per germline. The CDR3 consists of 14 residues. V lost 5 bases and J lost 2, with 12 bases in between. In DNA form, the CDR3 reads TGCGCCAGCAGCTGGGACCAGTTACAAGAGACCCAGTACTTC. This sequence encodes CASSWDQLQETQYF.

V gene TRBV19 combines with J gene TRBJ1-5; D gene unclear. Germline V gene lookup returns CDR1 LNHDA and CDR2 SQIVND (reference sequence). The CDR3 length is 15 residues. V lost 2 bases, J lost 2 bases, and 10 bases lay in between. The CDR3 loop is CASSIIRTGNQPQHF. The DNA for the CDR3 is TGTGCCAGTAGTATAATCCGCACAGGCAATCAGCCCCAGCATTTT.

The chain combines TRBV18 with TRBJ2-7, with 8 bases that match TRBD1. Germline assignment: CDR1 KGHSH and CDR2 LQKENI. This CDR3 region has 14 residues. Unmatched junction bases numbered 3, after V lost 4 bases and J lost 1 base. This chain's CDR3 is CASSLRTGSYEQYF. As DNA, the CDR3 is TGTGCCAGCTCACTAAGGACAGGGTCCTACGAGCAGTACTTC.

This clone was recorded a few times. This chain links TRBV5-1 with TRBJ1-1; perhaps TRBD1 as D (5 bases). In germline, CDR1 is SGHRS, CDR2 YFSETQ. V lost 7 bases and J lost 1, with 11 bases in between. This CDR3 contains 13 residues. The CDR3 protein is CASGGVPNTEAFF. CDR3 nucleotide sequence: TGCGCCAGCGGAGGGGTCCCGAACACTGAAGCTTTCTTT.

CDR3 DNA sequence: TGTGCCAGAACCCGCCCTCAGGGGGCAAACTATGGCTACACCTTC. Translation gives CARTRPQGANYGYTF. The chain links TRBV2 to TRBJ1-2; TRBD1 agrees at 8 bases. The CDR3 runs to 15 residues. CDR1 and CDR2 from the germline V gene are SNHLY and FYNNEI. V lost 9 bases, J lost 2 bases, and 11 bases stayed unmatched.

This chain uses TRBV27 with TRBJ2-7; 10 nucleotides line up with TRBD1. Germline assignment: CDR1 MNHEY and CDR2 SMNVEV (reference sequence). V dropped 6 bases and J dropped 4; count of bases not matched to a gene: 3. This CDR3 is built from 13 residues. The CDR3 DNA reads TGTGCCAGCAGCCGGGACAGGGGATACGAGCAGTACTTC. This translates into CASSRDRGYEQYF.

This chain joins TRBV4-3 and TRBJ2-3; TRBD1 matches 7 bases. The CDR3 loop spans 17 amino acids. Germline loops: CDR1 LGHNA, CDR2 YSLEER. Trimming removed 0 bases from V and 2 bases from J; junction bases left unmatched: 8. For the CDR3, the DNA is TGCGCCAGCAGCCAAGAGGGGGACAGAGATTTCACAGATACGCAGTATTTT. This translates into CASSQEGDRDFTDTQYF.

This clone has just a few counts. The V and J genes are TRBV7-9 and TRBJ1-1, with D tentatively TRBD1 (5 bases). Per the germline V gene, CDR1 is SEHNR and CDR2 is FQNEAQ (reference sequence). The CDR3 is made up of 13 amino acids. V shed 7 bases and J shed 10 bases, with 19 bases lying between them. CDR3 coding DNA: TGTGCCAGCACCCCCACTGAGGGGACCGGAGCTTTCTTT. This translates into CASTPTEGTGAFF. Variable domain in full (rest from reference TRBV7-9 and TRBJ1-1): DTGVSQNPRHKITKRGQNVTFRCDPISEHNRLYWYRQTLGQGPEFLTYFQNEAQLEKSRLLSDRFSAERPKGSFSTLEIQRTEQGDSAMYLCASTPTEGTGAFFGQGTRLTVV.

The rearrangement joins TRBV6-6 to TRBJ2-7; the match to TRBD2 covers 10 bases. The V gene's germline CDR1 is MNHNY and CDR2 SVGAGI (reference sequence). This CDR3 comprises 15 residues. V shed 4 bases, J shed 2 bases, and the junction held 5 bases outside the gene matches. In nucleotides, the CDR3 is TGTGCCAGCAGTTCCGGACTAGCGGACACCTACGAGCAGTACTTC. It codes for CASSSGLADTYEQYF.

V is TRBV5-1 and J is TRBJ2-1; 7 nucleotides align to TRBD1. Germline V gene lookup returns CDR1 SGHRS and CDR2 YFSETQ. V gave up 0 bases and J gave up 3 bases; unmatched junction bases: 9. The CDR3 consists of 17 residues. The CDR3 DNA is TGCGCCAGCAGCTTGGCAGCTACAGGGGTGGGCTACAATGAGCAGTTCTTC. It specifies CASSLAATGVGYNEQFF.

The V and J genes are TRBV4-3 and TRBJ2-2; no firm D call. V was cut by 0 bases and J by 2 bases, with 10 bases left in between. This CDR3 is 16 amino acids long. CDR1 LGHNA and CDR2 YSLEER come from the germline V gene. Written as DNA, the CDR3 is TGCGCCAGCAGCCAAGATAGGCTGATTAACACCGGGGAGCTGTTTTTT. It translates to CASSQDRLINTGELFF.

The chain links TRBV7-2 to TRBJ2-7, with TRBD2 matching over 10 bases. The CDR3 runs 15 residues. Germline assignment: CDR1 SGHTA and CDR2 FQGNSA. J gave up 4 bases and V 1 base, and 4 bases lay outside the gene matches. This CDR3 is CASSLVPAGGYEQYF. The DNA of the CDR3 is TGTGCCAGCAGCTTAGTACCAGCGGGGGGGTACGAGCAGTACTTC.

The chain carries TRBV4-3 and TRBJ1-5; unclear D gene. The germline V gene has CDR1 LGHNA and CDR2 YSLEER. V lost 1 base, J lost 3 bases, and 10 bases lay in between. The CDR3 totals 15 residues. This CDR3 reads CASSQGIDPNQPQHF. CDR3 nucleotides: TGCGCCAGCAGCCAAGGTATAGACCCCAATCAGCCCCAGCATTTT.

This clone was counted a few times. This sequence joins TRBV5-5 and TRBJ1-1; D gene uncertain. This CDR3 spans 16 amino acids. Germline CDR1 is SGHKS and CDR2 is YYEKEE (reference sequence). Between the trimmed V and J ends, which lost 1 base and 7 bases, there was a span of 20 bases. The CDR3 loop reads CASSLSPEHMRSEAFF. Written as DNA, the CDR3 is TGTGCCAGCAGCTTGTCCCCAGAACATATGAGGAGTGAAGCTTTCTTT.

The chain is built from TRBV7-2 and TRBJ2-2, with D unclear. The CDR3 loop spans 14 amino acids. The V end lost 5 bases, the J end lost 6 bases, and 13 bases lay between the germline ends. The germline V gene encodes CDR1 SGHTA and CDR2 FQGNSA. The CDR3 DNA sequence: TGTGCCAGCAGCCCGGTAGTCGAATCCGGGGAGCTGTTTTTT. Amino acid sequence: CASSPVVESGELFF.

V and J are TRBV7-6 and TRBJ1-1; D gene unclear. The V gene lost 4 bases and the J gene lost 0 bases, with 6 bases spanning the gap. The CDR3 runs to 13 residues. Germline V CDR1 and CDR2: SGHVS, FNYEAQ. The CDR3 protein is CASSSRMNTEAFF. The CDR3 region has the DNA TGTGCCAGCAGCTCCCGTATGAACACTGAAGCTTTCTTT. The full variable domain, rest sourced from reference TRBV7-6 and TRBJ1-1, is GAGVSQSPRYKVTKRGQDVALRCDPISGHVSLYWYRQALGQGPEFLTYFNYEAQQDKSGLPNDRFSAERPEGSISTLTIQRTEQRDSAMYRCASSSRMNTEAFFGQGTRLTVV.